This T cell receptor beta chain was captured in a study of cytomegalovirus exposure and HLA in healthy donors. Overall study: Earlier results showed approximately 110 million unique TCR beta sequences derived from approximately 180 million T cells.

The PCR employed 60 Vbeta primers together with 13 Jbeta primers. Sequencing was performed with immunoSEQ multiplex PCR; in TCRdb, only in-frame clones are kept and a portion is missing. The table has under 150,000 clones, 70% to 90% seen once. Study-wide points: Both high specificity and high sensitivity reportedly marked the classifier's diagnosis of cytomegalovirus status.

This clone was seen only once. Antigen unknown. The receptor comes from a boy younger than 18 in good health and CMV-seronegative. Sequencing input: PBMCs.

The CDR3 DNA follows: TGTGCCAGCAGCGTAGTGGATCGGGCAGGACAAGATACGCAGTATTTT. Protein product: CASSVVDRAGQDTQYF. The chain has TRBV7-9 and TRBJ2-3, with D possibly TRBD1 on 5 matching bases. The CDR3 length is 16 residues. From germline, CDR1 is SEHNR and CDR2 FQNEAQ (reference sequence). V was pared by 5 bases and J by 5 bases, with 20 bases between.